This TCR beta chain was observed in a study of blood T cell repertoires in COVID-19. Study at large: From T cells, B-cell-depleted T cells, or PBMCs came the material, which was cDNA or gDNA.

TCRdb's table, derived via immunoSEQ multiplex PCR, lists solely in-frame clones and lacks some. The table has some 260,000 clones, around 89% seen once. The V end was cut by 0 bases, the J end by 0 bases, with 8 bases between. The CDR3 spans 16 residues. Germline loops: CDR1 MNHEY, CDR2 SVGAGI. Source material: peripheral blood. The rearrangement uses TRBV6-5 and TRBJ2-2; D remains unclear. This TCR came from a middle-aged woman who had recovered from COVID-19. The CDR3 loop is CASSYSGGSNTGELFF. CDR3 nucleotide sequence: TGTGCCAGCAGTTACTCAGGCGGTTCGAACACCGGGGAGCTGTTTTTT.